These T cell receptor beta chains were read from a single sample in a study of shared clonotypes between healthy human individuals. The data were produced by immunoSEQ multiplex PCR, yet TCRdb's version contains in-frame clones alone and is incomplete. Of roughly 2.6 million clones listed, about 92% are singletons. Sequencing was carried out using naive CD4+ T cells sorted from blood. Every receptor here comes from a man aged 18 to 30 in good health. The CDR3 runs from the conserved cysteine through the conserved F or W. The D gene is left open where the match is weak. Clone size is not always given. Where it is, it says once, few, many or a class for expanded clones.

TRBV5-6	-	15	TRBJ1-2	TRBD1	TGTGCCAGCAGCGCCCGGGACAGTGACCTCTATGGCTACACCTTC	CASSARDSDLYGYTF
TRBV30	once	14	TRBJ2-7	-	TGTGCCTGGAGTGTACAAGGCGGCTCCTACGAGCAGTACTTC	CAWSVQGGSYEQYF
TRBV10-3	few	11	TRBJ2-7	-	TGTGCCATCAGTGGACAGGACGAGCAGTACTTC	CAISGQDEQYF
TRBV30	-	14	TRBJ2-5	TRBD2	TGTGCCTGGGCGGGAGAAGTCGTCGTCGAGACCCAGTACTTC	CAWAGEVVVETQYF
TRBV6-1	-	10	TRBJ2-5	-	TGTGCCAGCAGTGCGGAGACCCAGTACTTC	CASSAETQYF
TRBV5-4	-	16	TRBJ2-3	TRBD1	TGTGCCAGCAGCTTGGTAACAGGGGCCAACACAGATACGCAGTATTTT	CASSLVTGANTDTQYF
TRBV18	-	12	TRBJ2-3	-	TGTGCCAGCTCACCACGCCAAGATACGCAGTATTTT	CASSPRQDTQYF
TRBV29-1	-	14	TRBJ2-3	-	TGCAGCGTTGGGTCCGGGCCGTTAACAGATACGCAGTATTTT	CSVGSGPLTDTQYF
TRBV5-1	-	13	TRBJ2-4	-	TGCGCCAGCAGCTTCGTCAGGGGGGACATTCAGTACTTC	CASSFVRGDIQYF
TRBV21-1	-	18	TRBJ1-3	-	TGTGCCAGCAGCAAGGAGAACAGGGGGCCCACCTCTGGAAACACCATATATTTT	CASSKENRGPTSGNTIYF
TRBV5-1	-	13	TRBJ2-1	-	TGCGCCAGCAGCTTGGTCCAGGACAATGAGCAGTTCTTC	CASSLVQDNEQFF
TRBV10-1	-	14	TRBJ2-7	-	TGCGCCAGCAGTGAGGGTAGTCCTACCTACGAGCAGTACTTC	CASSEGSPTYEQYF
TRBV19	-	15	TRBJ1-2	-	TGTGCCAGTAGAAGGAGGGACACTACTAACTATGGCTACACCTTC	CASRRRDTTNYGYTF
TRBV11-3	-	15	TRBJ1-3	-	TGTGCCAGCAGGTTGATAAGACAGGCAGGAAACACCATATATTTT	CASRLIRQAGNTIYF
TRBV10-3	-	13	TRBJ1-3	-	TGTGCCATCAAACCTGGGTCAGGAAACACCATATATTTT	CAIKPGSGNTIYF